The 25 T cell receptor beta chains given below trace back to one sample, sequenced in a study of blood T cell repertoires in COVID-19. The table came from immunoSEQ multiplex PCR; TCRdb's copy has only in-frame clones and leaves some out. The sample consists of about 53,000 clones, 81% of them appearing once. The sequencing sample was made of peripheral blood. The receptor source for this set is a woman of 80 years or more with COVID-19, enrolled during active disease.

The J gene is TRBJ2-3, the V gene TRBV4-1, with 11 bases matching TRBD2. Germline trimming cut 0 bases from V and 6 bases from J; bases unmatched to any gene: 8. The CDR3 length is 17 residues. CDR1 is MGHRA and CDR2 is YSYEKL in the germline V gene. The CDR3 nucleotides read TGCGCCAGCAGCCAAGATCGTAGCGGGGGGGGTCTGGATACGCAGTATTTT. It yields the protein CASSQDRSGGGLDTQYF.

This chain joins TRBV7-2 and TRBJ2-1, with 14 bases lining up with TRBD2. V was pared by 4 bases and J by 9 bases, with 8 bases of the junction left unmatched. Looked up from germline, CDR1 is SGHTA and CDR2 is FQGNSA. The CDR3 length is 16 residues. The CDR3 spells CASSSGTSGRVVEQFF. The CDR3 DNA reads TGTGCCAGCAGCTCAGGGACTAGCGGGAGAGTGGTTGAGCAGTTCTTC.

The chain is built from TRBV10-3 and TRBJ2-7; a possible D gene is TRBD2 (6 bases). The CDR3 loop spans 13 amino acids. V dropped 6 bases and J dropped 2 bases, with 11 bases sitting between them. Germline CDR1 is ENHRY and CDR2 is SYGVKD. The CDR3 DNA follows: TGTGCCATCAGGGGGGACTCCCCCTACGAGCAGTACTTC. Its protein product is CAIRGDSPYEQYF.

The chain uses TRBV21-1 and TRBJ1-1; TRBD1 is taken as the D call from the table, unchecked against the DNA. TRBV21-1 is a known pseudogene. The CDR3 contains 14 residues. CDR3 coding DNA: TGTGCCAGCAGCAAAGCCCCCAGGTCATCAGAAGCTTTCTTT. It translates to CASSKAPRSSEAFF.

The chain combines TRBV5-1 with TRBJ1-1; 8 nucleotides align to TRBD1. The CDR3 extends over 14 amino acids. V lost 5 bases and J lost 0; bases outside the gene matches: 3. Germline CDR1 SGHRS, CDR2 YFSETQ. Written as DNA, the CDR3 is TGCGCCAGCAGGCTGACAGGGGTGAACACTGAAGCTTTCTTT. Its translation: CASRLTGVNTEAFF.

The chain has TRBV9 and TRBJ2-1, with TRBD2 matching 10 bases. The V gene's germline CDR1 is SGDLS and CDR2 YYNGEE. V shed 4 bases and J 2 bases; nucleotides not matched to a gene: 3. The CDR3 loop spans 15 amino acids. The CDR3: CASSSSGSPYNEQFF. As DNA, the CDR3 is TGTGCCAGCAGCTCTAGCGGGAGCCCCTACAATGAGCAGTTCTTC.

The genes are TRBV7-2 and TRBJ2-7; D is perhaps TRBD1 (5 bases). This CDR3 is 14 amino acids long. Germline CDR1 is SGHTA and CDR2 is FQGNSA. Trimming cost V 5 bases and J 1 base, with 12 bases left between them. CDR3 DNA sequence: TGTGCCAGCAGCGAGGACAATGCATCCTACGAGCAGTACTTC. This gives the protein CASSEDNASYEQYF. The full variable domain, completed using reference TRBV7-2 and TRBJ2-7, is GAGVSQSPSNKVTEKGKDVELRCDPISGHTALYWYRQSLGQGLEFLIYFQGNSAPDKSGLPSDRFSAERTGGSVSTLTIQRTQQEDSAVYLCASSEDNASYEQYFGPGTRLTVT.

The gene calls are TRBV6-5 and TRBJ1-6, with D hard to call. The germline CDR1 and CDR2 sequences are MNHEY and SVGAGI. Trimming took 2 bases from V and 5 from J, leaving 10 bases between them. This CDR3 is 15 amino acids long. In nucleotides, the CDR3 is TGTGCCAGCAGTTACACGACGGGGAATAATTCACCCCTCCACTTT. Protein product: CASSYTTGNNSPLHF.

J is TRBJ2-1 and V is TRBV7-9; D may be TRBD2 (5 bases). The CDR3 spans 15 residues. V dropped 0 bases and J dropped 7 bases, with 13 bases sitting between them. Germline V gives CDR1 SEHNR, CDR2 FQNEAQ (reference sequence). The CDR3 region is CASSLALLVGNEQFF. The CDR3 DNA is TGTGCCAGCAGCTTAGCGCTACTAGTAGGTAATGAGCAGTTCTTC.

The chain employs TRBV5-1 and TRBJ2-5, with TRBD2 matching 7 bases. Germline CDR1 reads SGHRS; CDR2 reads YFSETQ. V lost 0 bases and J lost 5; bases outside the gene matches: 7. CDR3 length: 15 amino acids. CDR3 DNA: TGCGCCAGCAGCTTGGTGGGAGGGAAGCTTGAGACCCAGTACTTC. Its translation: CASSLVGGKLETQYF.

The CDR3: CASSQEERESRTQYF. For the CDR3, the DNA is TGCGCCAGCAGCCAAGAAGAGCGGGAGTCCAGGACCCAGTACTTC. The chain employs TRBV4-1 and TRBJ2-5, with TRBD2 matching 8 bases. Trimming cost V 0 bases and J 7 bases; bases outside gene matches: 7. The germline gives CDR1 MGHRA, CDR2 YSYEKL. The CDR3 loop spans 15 amino acids.

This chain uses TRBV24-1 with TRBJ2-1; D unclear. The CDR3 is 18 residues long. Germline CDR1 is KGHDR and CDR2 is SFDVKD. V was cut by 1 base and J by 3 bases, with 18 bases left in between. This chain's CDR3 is CATSDLRVGHVDYNEQFF. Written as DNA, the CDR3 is TGTGCCACCAGTGATTTAAGAGTGGGCCATGTCGACTACAATGAGCAGTTCTTC.

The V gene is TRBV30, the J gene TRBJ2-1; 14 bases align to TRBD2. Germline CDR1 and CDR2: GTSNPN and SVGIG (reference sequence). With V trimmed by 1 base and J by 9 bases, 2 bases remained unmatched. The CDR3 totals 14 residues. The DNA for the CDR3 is TGTGCCTGGAGTGGGGGACTAGCGGGAGTTGAGCAGTTCTTC. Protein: CAWSGGLAGVEQFF.

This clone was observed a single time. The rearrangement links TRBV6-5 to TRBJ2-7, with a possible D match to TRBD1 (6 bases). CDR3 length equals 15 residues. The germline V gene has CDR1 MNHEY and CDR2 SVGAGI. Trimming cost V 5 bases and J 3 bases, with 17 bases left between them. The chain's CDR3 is CASSNSGTKSYEQYF. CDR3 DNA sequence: TGTGCCAGCAGTAACAGTGGGACAAAGAGCTACGAGCAGTACTTC.

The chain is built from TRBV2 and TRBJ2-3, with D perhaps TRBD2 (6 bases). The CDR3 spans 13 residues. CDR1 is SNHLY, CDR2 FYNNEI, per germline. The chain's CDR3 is CLQGREFADTQYF. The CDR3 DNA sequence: TGTTTGCAGGGCCGGGAGTTTGCAGATACGCAGTATTTT. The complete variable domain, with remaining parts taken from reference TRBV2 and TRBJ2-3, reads EPEVTQTPSHQVTQMGQEVILRCVPISNHLYFYWYRQILGQKVEFLVSFYNNEISEKSEIFDDQFSVERPDGSNFTLKIRSTKLEDSAMYFCLQGREFADTQYFGPGTRLTVL.

In nucleotides, the CDR3 is TGTGCCTGGAGGCCAAGGGGGACAGGGGTCTACGAGCAGTACTTC. Translation: CAWRPRGTGVYEQYF. The rearrangement uses TRBV30 and TRBJ2-7; 10 nucleotides line up with TRBD1. V was clipped by 3 bases and J by 3 bases; unmatched bases: 8. The CDR3 runs 15 residues. Germline V lookup: CDR1 GTSNPN, CDR2 SVGIG (reference sequence). Drawing the rest from reference TRBV30 and TRBJ2-7, the complete variable domain is SQTIHQWPATLVQPVGSPLSLECTVEGTSNPNLYWYRQAAGRGLQLLFYSVGIGQISSEVPQNLSASRPQDRQFILSSKKLLLSDSGFYLCAWRPRGTGVYEQYFGPGTRLTVT.

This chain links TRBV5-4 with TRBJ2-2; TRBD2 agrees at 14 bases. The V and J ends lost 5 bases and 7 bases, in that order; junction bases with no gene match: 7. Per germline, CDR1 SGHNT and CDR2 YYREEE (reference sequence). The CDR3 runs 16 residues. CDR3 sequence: CASSPPGLAGVGELFF. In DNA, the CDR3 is TGTGCCAGCAGTCCCCCGGGACTAGCGGGGGTCGGGGAGCTGTTTTTT.

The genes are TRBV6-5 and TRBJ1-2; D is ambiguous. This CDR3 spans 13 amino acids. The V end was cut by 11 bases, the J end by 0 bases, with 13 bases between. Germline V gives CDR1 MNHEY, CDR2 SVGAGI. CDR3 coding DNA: TGTGCCGAAAGGCAGGTACCTAACTATGGCTACACCTTC. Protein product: CAERQVPNYGYTF.

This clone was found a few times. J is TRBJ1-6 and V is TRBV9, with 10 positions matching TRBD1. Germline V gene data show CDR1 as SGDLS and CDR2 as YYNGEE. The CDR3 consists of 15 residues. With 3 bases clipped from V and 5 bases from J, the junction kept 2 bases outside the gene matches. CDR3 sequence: CASSAGTGDNSPLHF. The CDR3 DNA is TGTGCCAGCAGCGCAGGGACAGGGGATAATTCACCCCTCCACTTT.

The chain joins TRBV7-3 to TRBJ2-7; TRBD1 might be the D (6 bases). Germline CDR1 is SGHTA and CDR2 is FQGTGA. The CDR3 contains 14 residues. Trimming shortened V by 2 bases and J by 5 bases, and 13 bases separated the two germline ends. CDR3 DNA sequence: TGTGCCAGCAGCTTAGGGCAGGGGAGCAACGAGCAGTACTTC. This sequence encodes CASSLGQGSNEQYF.

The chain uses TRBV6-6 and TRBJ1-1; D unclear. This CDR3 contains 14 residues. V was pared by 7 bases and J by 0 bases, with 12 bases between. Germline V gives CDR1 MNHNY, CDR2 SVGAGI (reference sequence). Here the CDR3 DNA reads TGTGCCAGCACAAAGAGGCAGATGAACACTGAAGCTTTCTTT. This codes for CASTKRQMNTEAFF.

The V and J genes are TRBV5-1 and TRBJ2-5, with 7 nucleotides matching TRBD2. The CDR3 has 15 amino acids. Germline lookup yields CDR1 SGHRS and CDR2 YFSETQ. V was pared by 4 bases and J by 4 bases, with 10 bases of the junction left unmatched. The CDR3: CASSDGGGDLETQYF. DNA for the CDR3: TGCGCCAGCAGCGATGGGGGAGGGGACCTAGAGACCCAGTACTTC.

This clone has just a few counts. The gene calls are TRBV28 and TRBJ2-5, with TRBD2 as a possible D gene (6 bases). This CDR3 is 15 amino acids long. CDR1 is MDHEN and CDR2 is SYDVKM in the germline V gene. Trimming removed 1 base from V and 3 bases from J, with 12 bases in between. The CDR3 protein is CASSLSRREKETQYF. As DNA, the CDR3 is TGTGCCAGCAGTTTATCGAGGCGGGAAAAAGAGACCCAGTACTTC.

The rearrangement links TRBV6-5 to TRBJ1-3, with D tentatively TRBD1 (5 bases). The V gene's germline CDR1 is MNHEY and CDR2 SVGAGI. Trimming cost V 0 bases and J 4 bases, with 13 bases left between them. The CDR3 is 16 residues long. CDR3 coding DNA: TGTGCCAGCAGTTACTCGATCGGGGGGATCGGAAACACCATATATTTT. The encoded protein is CASSYSIGGIGNTIYF.

In DNA form, the CDR3 reads TGTGCCAGCAGTGTTGGACTCAGCCGGAACACCGGGGAGCTGTTTTTT. Its protein is CASSVGLSRNTGELFF. V and J are TRBV6-1 and TRBJ2-2, with D possibly matching TRBD2 (5 bases). CDR1 is MNHNS, CDR2 SASEGT, per germline. This CDR3 comprises 16 residues. The V and J ends lost 4 bases and 1 base respectively, with 13 bases between them.